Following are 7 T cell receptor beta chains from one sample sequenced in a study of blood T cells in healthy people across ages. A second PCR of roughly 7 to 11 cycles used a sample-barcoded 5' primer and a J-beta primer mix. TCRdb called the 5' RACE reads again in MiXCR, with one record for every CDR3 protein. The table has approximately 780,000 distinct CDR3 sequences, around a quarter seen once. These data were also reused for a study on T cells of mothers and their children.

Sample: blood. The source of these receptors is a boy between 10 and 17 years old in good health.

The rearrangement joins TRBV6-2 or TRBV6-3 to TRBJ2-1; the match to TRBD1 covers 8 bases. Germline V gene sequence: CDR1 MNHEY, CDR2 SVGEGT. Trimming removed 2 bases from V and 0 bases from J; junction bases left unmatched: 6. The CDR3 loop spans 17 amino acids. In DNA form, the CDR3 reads TGTGCCAGCAGTTACCCCCGGGACAGGTTCTCCTACAATGAGCAGTTCTTC. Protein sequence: CASSYPRDRFSYNEQFF.

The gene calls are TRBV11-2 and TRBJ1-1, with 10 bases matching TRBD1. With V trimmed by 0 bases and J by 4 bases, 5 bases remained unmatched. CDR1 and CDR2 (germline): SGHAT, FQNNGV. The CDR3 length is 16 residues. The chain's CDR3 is CASSLEPGQGPTEAFF. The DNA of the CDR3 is TGTGCCAGCAGCTTAGAACCGGGACAGGGGCCCACTGAAGCTTTCTTT.

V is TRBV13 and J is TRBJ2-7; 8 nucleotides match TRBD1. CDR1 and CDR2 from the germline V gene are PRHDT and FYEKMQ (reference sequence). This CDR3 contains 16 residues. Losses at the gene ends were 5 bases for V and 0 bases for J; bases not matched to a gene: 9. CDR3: CASSLGGQDISYEQYF. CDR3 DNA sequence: TGTGCCAGCAGCCTTGGGGGACAGGACATCTCCTACGAGCAGTACTTC.

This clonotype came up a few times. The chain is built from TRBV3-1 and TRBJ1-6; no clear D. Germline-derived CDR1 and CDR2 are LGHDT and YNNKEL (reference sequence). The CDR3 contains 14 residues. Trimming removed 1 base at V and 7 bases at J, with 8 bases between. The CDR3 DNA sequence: TGTGCCAGCAGCCAAGGGAGCTGGAATTCACCCCTCCACTTT. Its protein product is CASSQGSWNSPLHF.

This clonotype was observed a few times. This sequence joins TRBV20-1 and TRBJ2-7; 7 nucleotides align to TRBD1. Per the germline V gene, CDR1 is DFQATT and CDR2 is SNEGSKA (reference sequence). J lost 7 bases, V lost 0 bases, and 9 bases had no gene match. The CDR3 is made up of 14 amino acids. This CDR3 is CSARDPLAGGEQYF. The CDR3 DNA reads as TGCAGTGCTAGAGATCCCCTAGCAGGGGGTGAGCAGTACTTC.

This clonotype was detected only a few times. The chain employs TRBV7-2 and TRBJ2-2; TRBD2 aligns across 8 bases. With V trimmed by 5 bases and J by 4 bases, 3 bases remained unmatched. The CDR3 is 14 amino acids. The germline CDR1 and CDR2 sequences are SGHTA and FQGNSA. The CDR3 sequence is CASSRLAITGELFF. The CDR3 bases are TGTGCCAGCAGCCGACTAGCGATCACCGGGGAGCTGTTTTTT.

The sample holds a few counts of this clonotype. Here the CDR3 reads CASSLVGVHGTDTQYF. The CDR3 DNA is TGTGCCAGCAGTTTAGTGGGGGTTCACGGCACAGATACGCAGTATTTT. The rearrangement links TRBV12-3 or TRBV12-4 to TRBJ2-3; D is perhaps TRBD1 or TRBD2 (5 bases each). This CDR3 spans 16 amino acids. V was shortened by 1 base and J by 1 base, with 12 bases between the two germline ends.